The 28 T cell receptor beta chains below were found in one sample sequenced in a study of cytomegalovirus exposure and HLA in healthy donors. Method: immunoSEQ multiplex PCR; TCRdb's copy keeps in-frame clones and lacks some. The profile shows over 200,000 clones, around 86% of them singletons. The sample taken for sequencing was PBMCs. These receptors all stem from a young woman in good health and CMV-seropositive.

The chain carries TRBV19 and TRBJ2-7, with D maybe TRBD1 (6 bases). The CDR3 consists of 16 residues. Trimming stripped 3 bases from V and 5 bases from J, with 20 bases between. Germline CDR1 LNHDA, CDR2 SQIVND (reference sequence). This CDR3 is CASSIGGPLAADEQYF. The DNA for the CDR3 is TGTGCCAGTAGTATTGGGGGCCCTCTGGCGGCGGACGAGCAGTACTTC.

This chain connects TRBV19 to TRBJ2-7; 10 bases map to TRBD2. V dropped 6 bases and J dropped 3; count of bases not matched to a gene: 5. The CDR3 is 14 amino acids. From germline, CDR1 is LNHDA and CDR2 SQIVND (reference sequence). The CDR3 DNA reads TGTGCCAGTAGCATGAGCGGGAGGGTCTACGAGCAGTACTTC. Its translation is CASSMSGRVYEQYF. Looking up the rest from reference TRBV19 and TRBJ2-7 gives the full variable domain: DGGITQSPKYLFRKEGQNVTLSCEQNLNHDAMYWYRQDPGQGLRLIYYSQIVNDFQKGDIAEGYSVSREKKESFPLTVTSAQKNPTAFYLCASSMSGRVYEQYFGPGTRLTVT.

The chain joins TRBV30 to TRBJ2-7, with 8 bases matching TRBD2. Unmatched junction bases numbered 6, after V lost 1 base and J lost 7 bases. This CDR3 region has 13 residues. Looked up from germline, CDR1 is GTSNPN and CDR2 is SVGIG (reference sequence). The CDR3: CAWSAAGVGEQYF. CDR3 bases: TGTGCCTGGAGTGCAGCGGGAGTAGGAGAGCAGTACTTC.

This clone has a single count. V gene TRBV28 combines with J gene TRBJ1-1; possible D gene TRBD1, 5 bases. Trimming removed 6 bases at V and 1 base at J, with 12 bases between. This CDR3 has 14 residues. Germline V gene sequence: CDR1 MDHEN, CDR2 SYDVKM. In DNA, the CDR3 is TGTGCCAGCAGGCCGGGACTTTCGAACACTGAAGCTTTCTTT. This gives the protein CASRPGLSNTEAFF.

CDR3 nucleotides: TGTGCCAGCAGCAGATTAAGCTCTGGAAACACCATATATTTT. Translating it yields CASSRLSSGNTIYF. The rearrangement links TRBV2 to TRBJ1-3; unclear D gene. The germline gives CDR1 SNHLY, CDR2 FYNNEI. The length of the CDR3 is 14 residues. V lost 6 bases and J 0 bases, leaving 9 bases between the germline ends.

In this sample, this clone turned up a few times. The chain joins TRBV11-2 to TRBJ2-7; 7 bases map to TRBD1. Germline V gene data show CDR1 as SGHAT and CDR2 as FQNNGV. The CDR3 runs 13 residues. The ends lost 1 base at V and 3 bases at J; junction bases unmatched: 0. The CDR3 region is CASSLGTGYEQYF. The CDR3 DNA follows: TGTGCCAGCAGCTTAGGGACAGGCTACGAGCAGTACTTC.

The chain couples TRBV27 to TRBJ1-5, with D possibly TRBD1 on 6 matching bases. There are 14 residues in the CDR3. CDR1 and CDR2 (germline): MNHEY, SMNVEV (reference sequence). V dropped 5 bases and J dropped 6 bases, with 14 bases sitting between them. The CDR3 reads CASSREGGGQPQHF. Written as DNA, the CDR3 is TGTGCCAGCAGTAGGGAGGGGGGTGGTCAGCCCCAGCATTTT.

The chain recombines TRBV5-1 with TRBJ1-2; D call uncertain. The CDR3 has 14 residues. V lost 0 bases and J 5 bases, leaving 11 bases between the germline ends. Germline assignment: CDR1 SGHRS and CDR2 YFSETQ. CDR3 loop: CASSLESGTYGYTF. Written as DNA, the CDR3 is TGCGCCAGCAGCTTGGAGAGCGGTACTTATGGCTACACCTTC.

There are a few counts of this clone. The gene calls are TRBV19 and TRBJ1-2; 7 bases are shared with TRBD1. The CDR3 is 15 amino acids. J gave up 4 bases and V 5 bases, and 10 bases lay outside the gene matches. The germline V gene encodes CDR1 LNHDA and CDR2 SQIVND (reference sequence). CDR3 in DNA: TGTGCCAGTAGTGTCCTCGAGGGACAGAGCTATGGCTACACCTTC. Protein product: CASSVLEGQSYGYTF.

The J gene is TRBJ2-7, the V gene TRBV7-2; 7 nucleotides agree with TRBD2. This CDR3 is built from 15 residues. V lost 5 bases, J lost 7 bases, and 14 bases stayed unmatched. In germline, CDR1 is SGHTA, CDR2 FQGNSA. CDR3 nucleotide sequence: TGTGCCAGCAGCAGCCTGGCGGGAGAACCTGGAGAGCAGTACTTC. Protein product: CASSSLAGEPGEQYF.

The chain recombines TRBV2 with TRBJ1-1, with 7 nucleotides matching TRBD1. Germline-derived CDR1 and CDR2 are SNHLY and FYNNEI. The CDR3 totals 14 residues. J was trimmed by 0 bases and V by 10 bases; bases with no gene match: 8. In DNA, the CDR3 is TGTGCCAACGACAGGGTTTCGATGAACACTGAAGCTTTCTTT. It is translated as CANDRVSMNTEAFF.

The gene calls are TRBV28 and TRBJ2-5, with 10 bases identical to TRBD1. V gave up 5 bases and J gave up 4 bases; unmatched junction bases: 7. Germline V gene data show CDR1 as MDHEN and CDR2 as SYDVKM. This CDR3 comprises 15 residues. Here the CDR3 reads CASSADRGVGETQYF. In nucleotides, the CDR3 is TGTGCCAGCAGTGCGGACAGGGGGGTTGGAGAGACCCAGTACTTC.

The chain recombines TRBV9 with TRBJ2-7, with D tentatively TRBD1 (6 bases). Trimming took 4 bases from V and 0 from J, leaving 14 bases between them. This CDR3 spans 15 amino acids. Germline-derived CDR1 and CDR2 are SGDLS and YYNGEE. The CDR3 coding sequence is TGTGCCAGCAGCATGTCCGGGACACCCTCCTACGAGCAGTACTTC. It is translated as CASSMSGTPSYEQYF.

V and J are TRBV7-9 and TRBJ2-1; D possibly corresponds to TRBD2 (6 bases). This CDR3 spans 16 amino acids. The V gene's germline CDR1 is SEHNR and CDR2 FQNEAQ (reference sequence). V was clipped by 4 bases and J by 6 bases, with 19 bases between them. The CDR3 bases are TGTGCCAGCAGCTCCTCCCGGACTACCGGCTCCAATGAGCAGTTCTTC. Its translation: CASSSSRTTGSNEQFF.

The chain is built from TRBV18 and TRBJ2-1, with 9 bases that match TRBD1. The CDR3 loop spans 13 amino acids. Germline V gives CDR1 KGHSH, CDR2 LQKENI. Unmatched junction bases numbered 4, after V lost 4 bases and J lost 9 bases. The CDR3 spells CASSLGTGIEQFF. In DNA, the CDR3 is TGTGCCAGCTCACTCGGGACAGGGATTGAGCAGTTCTTC.

The V call is TRBV14, the J call TRBJ1-1; 10 bases are a match to TRBD1. The length of the CDR3 is 13 residues. The ends lost 6 bases at V and 10 bases at J; junction bases unmatched: 8. Germline-derived CDR1 and CDR2 are SGHDN and FVKESK. The chain's CDR3 is CASSLTGGAGAFF. The CDR3, as DNA: TGTGCCAGCAGTCTGACAGGGGGCGCAGGAGCTTTCTTT.

The chain links TRBV30 to TRBJ2-1; D perhaps matches TRBD1 (5 bases). CDR1 and CDR2 from the germline V gene are GTSNPN and SVGIG (reference sequence). Trimming removed 0 bases at V and 2 bases at J, with 8 bases between. CDR3 length: 14 amino acids. CDR3 sequence: CAWSVGPTYNEQFF. The CDR3 nucleotides are TGTGCCTGGAGTGTGGGGCCGACCTACAATGAGCAGTTCTTC.

The gene calls are TRBV5-1 and TRBJ1-1; 7 bases are a match to TRBD1. CDR3 length equals 15 residues. V trimming: 0 bases; J trimming: 4 bases; junction bases outside the gene matches: 6. Germline V CDR1 and CDR2: SGHRS, YFSETQ. The CDR3 loop reads CASSLGRGLSTEAFF. The CDR3 coding sequence is TGCGCCAGCAGCTTGGGAAGGGGGCTGAGCACTGAAGCTTTCTTT.

The chain combines TRBV5-6 with TRBJ2-3; the match to TRBD1 covers 9 bases. J gave up 1 base and V 4 bases, and 7 bases lay outside the gene matches. This CDR3 is 16 amino acids long. The germline gives CDR1 SGHDT, CDR2 YYEEEE. CDR3 sequence: CASSADRGHGTDTQYF. CDR3 bases: TGTGCCAGCAGCGCGGACAGGGGACATGGCACAGATACGCAGTATTTT. The full variable domain, completed using reference TRBV5-6 and TRBJ2-3, is DAGVTQSPTHLIKTRGQQVTLRCSPKSGHDTVSWYQQALGQGPQFIFQYYEEEERQRGNFPDRFSGHQFPNYSSELNVNALLLGDSALYLCASSADRGHGTDTQYFGPGTRLTVL.

A note on this clone: Other nucleotide sequences from this sample produce the same CDR3. The chain employs TRBV11-2 and TRBJ2-1; 10 bases map to TRBD2. Trimming removed 2 bases from V and 2 bases from J; junction bases left unmatched: 0. The CDR3 spans 15 residues. CDR1 SGHAT and CDR2 FQNNGV come from the germline V gene. The CDR3 sequence is CASSLLAGAYNEQFF. DNA of the CDR3: TGTGCCAGCAGCTTACTAGCGGGGGCCTACAATGAGCAGTTCTTC.

This rearrangement joins TRBV15 to TRBJ2-7; D perhaps matches TRBD1 (5 bases). The CDR3 runs to 12 residues. CDR1 and CDR2 from the germline V gene are LNHNV and YYDKDF (reference sequence). V was clipped by 3 bases and J by 6 bases, with 9 bases between them. The CDR3 spells CATSRVGAEQYF. The CDR3 bases are TGTGCCACCAGCAGGGTAGGGGCCGAGCAGTACTTC. Full variable domain (remainder filled in from reference TRBV15 and TRBJ2-7): DAMVIQNPRYQVTQFGKPVTLSCSQTLNHNVMYWYQQKSSQAPKLLFHYYDKDFNNEADTPDNFQSRRPNTSFCFLDIRSPGLGDTAMYLCATSRVGAEQYFGPGTRLTVT.

CDR3 DNA sequence: TGTGCCAGTGGGGGACTAGCGAGCACCGGGGAGCTGTTTTTT. Amino acid sequence: CASGGLASTGELFF. This chain joins TRBV19 and TRBJ2-2, with TRBD2 matching 10 bases. Germline-derived CDR1 and CDR2 are LNHDA and SQIVND (reference sequence). J gave up 4 bases and V 8 bases, and 4 bases lay outside the gene matches. The CDR3 sequence is 14 residues long.

This chain links TRBV6-1 with TRBJ2-1, with 8 bases identical to TRBD2. The germline gives CDR1 MNHNS, CDR2 SASEGT. V was clipped by 3 bases and J by 6 bases; unmatched bases: 10. CDR3 length: 16 amino acids. Here the CDR3 DNA reads TGTGCCAGCAGTGACTTAAGGACTAGCCCTTCCAATGAGCAGTTCTTC. Protein sequence: CASSDLRTSPSNEQFF.

The chain couples TRBV19 to TRBJ1-2, with D hard to call. The length of the CDR3 is 18 residues. Germline V lookup: CDR1 LNHDA, CDR2 SQIVND (reference sequence). V dropped 6 bases and J dropped 2 bases, with 25 bases sitting between them. CDR3 loop: CASSPIPQRRVANYGYTF. The CDR3 region has the DNA TGTGCCAGTAGCCCAATCCCCCAGCGGAGGGTAGCGAACTATGGCTACACCTTC. Looking up the rest from reference TRBV19 and TRBJ1-2 gives the full variable domain: DGGITQSPKYLFRKEGQNVTLSCEQNLNHDAMYWYRQDPGQGLRLIYYSQIVNDFQKGDIAEGYSVSREKKESFPLTVTSAQKNPTAFYLCASSPIPQRRVANYGYTFGSGTRLTVV.

The V and J genes are TRBV9 and TRBJ1-2, with a possible D match to TRBD1 (5 bases). Between the trimmed V and J ends, which lost 2 bases and 7 bases, there was a span of 24 bases. The CDR3 consists of 17 residues. The germline V gene encodes CDR1 SGDLS and CDR2 YYNGEE. CDR3 nucleotide sequence: TGTGCCAGCAGCGTTGGCCTTCCCCGGGGGGTAACAAGTGGCTACACCTTC. Its protein is CASSVGLPRGVTSGYTF.

The V and J genes are TRBV5-1 and TRBJ1-1; D is uncertain. Germline V gene sequence: CDR1 SGHRS, CDR2 YFSETQ. CDR3 length: 14 amino acids. V dropped 0 bases and J dropped 5 bases, with 11 bases sitting between them. The CDR3 nucleotides are TGCGCCAGCAGCTTGGACGCGAGCGGGACTGAAGCTTTCTTT. Translation gives CASSLDASGTEAFF.

The chain links TRBV5-1 to TRBJ1-2; D is undetermined. This CDR3 spans 14 amino acids. V dropped 4 bases and J dropped 8 bases, with 18 bases sitting between them. Germline V gene data show CDR1 as SGHRS and CDR2 as YFSETQ. The CDR3 coding sequence is TGCGCCAGCAGCATTATAGGAGGGATTGAAGGCTACACCTTC. Protein product: CASSIIGGIEGYTF.

The chain couples TRBV6-1 to TRBJ1-3, with TRBD1 identical over 11 bases. There are 17 residues in the CDR3. Looked up from germline, CDR1 is MNHNS and CDR2 is SASEGT. With 2 bases clipped from V and 2 bases from J, the junction kept 5 bases outside the gene matches. The DNA for the CDR3 is TGTGCCAGCAGTGAACCTGCGGACAGGGGGCCTGGAAACACCATATATTTT. Protein sequence: CASSEPADRGPGNTIYF.